This TCR beta chain was recovered during a study of neurological immune-mediated disorders. General observations from the study: There was no clinical or MRI feature that was associated with the multiple sclerosis repertoire cluster. One cluster of related CDR3 sequences contained, by phylogenetic grouping, the repertoires of 18 of 34 multiple sclerosis patients and formed a possible signature.

Where libraries were unsorted, they were derived from 2 million PBMCs stored at -80 degrees C. The making of cDNA relied on 5'RACE with 10-nucleotide random UMIs. TCRdb itself ran the 5' RACE reads through MiXCR, one entry per CDR3 protein. The table has roughly 62,000 distinct CDR3 sequences, 3% to 4% seen once; the top ten hold roughly 2%. This clonotype was counted at least ten times. The antigen remains unidentified. The receptor's source is a woman aged 45-60 years with multiple sclerosis. The sample was PBMCs.

The CDR3 protein is CSALPWAGRSTNRETQYF. The CDR3 bases are TGCAGTGCTCTCCCCTGGGCAGGGCGGTCGACCAATCGGGAGACCCAGTACTTC. The chain recombines TRBV20-1 with TRBJ2-5; D possibly corresponds to TRBD1 (5 bases). The ends were cut back, 5 bases at V and 5 bases at J, with 30 bases in the middle. CDR1 DFQATT and CDR2 SNEGSKA come from the germline V gene (reference sequence). The CDR3 loop spans 18 amino acids.